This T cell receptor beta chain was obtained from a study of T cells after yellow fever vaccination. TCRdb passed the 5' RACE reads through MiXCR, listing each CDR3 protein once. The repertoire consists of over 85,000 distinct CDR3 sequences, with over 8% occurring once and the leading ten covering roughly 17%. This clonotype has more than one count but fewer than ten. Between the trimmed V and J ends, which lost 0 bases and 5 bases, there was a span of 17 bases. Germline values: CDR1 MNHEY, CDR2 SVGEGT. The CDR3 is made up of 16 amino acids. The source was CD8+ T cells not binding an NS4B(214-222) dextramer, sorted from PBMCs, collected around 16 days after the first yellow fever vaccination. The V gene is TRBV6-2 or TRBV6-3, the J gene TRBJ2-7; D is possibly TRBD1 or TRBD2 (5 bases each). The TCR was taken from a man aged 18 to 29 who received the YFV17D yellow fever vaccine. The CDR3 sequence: CASSYSVSREYHEQYF. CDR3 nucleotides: TGTGCCAGCAGTTACTCAGTCTCCAGGGAGTACCACGAGCAGTACTTC.